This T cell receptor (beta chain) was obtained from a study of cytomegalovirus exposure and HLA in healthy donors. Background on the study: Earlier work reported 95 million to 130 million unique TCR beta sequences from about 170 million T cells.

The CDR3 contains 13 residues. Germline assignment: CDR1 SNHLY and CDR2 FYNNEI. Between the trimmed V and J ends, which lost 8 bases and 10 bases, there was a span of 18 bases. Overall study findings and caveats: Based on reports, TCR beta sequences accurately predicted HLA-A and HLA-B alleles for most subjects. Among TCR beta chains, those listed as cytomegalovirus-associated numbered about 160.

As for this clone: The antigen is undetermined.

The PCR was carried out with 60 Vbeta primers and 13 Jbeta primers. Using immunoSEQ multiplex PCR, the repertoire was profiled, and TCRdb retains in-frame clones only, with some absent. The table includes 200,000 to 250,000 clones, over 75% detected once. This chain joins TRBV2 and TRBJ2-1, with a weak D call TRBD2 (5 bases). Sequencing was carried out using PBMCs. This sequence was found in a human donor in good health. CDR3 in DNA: TGTGCCAGCGCCTGGCTAGCCAGCCGGGAGCAGTTCTTC. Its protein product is CASAWLASREQFF.